Each of the 29 T cell receptor beta chains below was sequenced from the same sample in a study of blood T cell repertoires in COVID-19. Produced via immunoSEQ multiplex PCR; TCRdb's table is partial and in-frame only. The sample shows 250,000 to 300,000 clones, over 75% of them seen only once. Sequencing input: PBMCs or T cells enriched from blood (not recorded which). All receptors come from a woman aged 25 to 39 who had recovered from COVID-19.

The table lists this clone with a few counts. V is TRBV7-3 and J is TRBJ1-2, with 8 bases identical to TRBD1. From germline, CDR1 is SGHTA and CDR2 FQGTGA. V lost 2 bases to trimming and J lost 2 bases; unmatched junction nucleotides: 4. The CDR3 runs to 15 residues. CDR3 residues: CASSLDWTGNYGYTF. CDR3 coding DNA: TGTGCCAGCAGCTTAGATTGGACAGGGAACTATGGCTACACCTTC.

The V gene is TRBV27, the J gene TRBJ2-5, with TRBD2 as a possible D gene (7 bases). This CDR3 spans 16 amino acids. Trimming stripped 1 base from V and 4 bases from J, with 16 bases between. The germline V gene has CDR1 MNHEY and CDR2 SMNVEV (reference sequence). In DNA, the CDR3 is TGTGCCAGCAGTTTATTTGGCAACAGGGAGGGAGAGACCCAGTACTTC. Its protein product is CASSLFGNREGETQYF.

Note on this clone: The same CDR3 is also encoded by other DNA sequences in this sample. CDR3 in DNA: TGTGCCAGCAGCTCGGGACTAGCGGGACCTTACGAGCAGTACTTC. Its protein is CASSSGLAGPYEQYF. The J gene is TRBJ2-7, the V gene TRBV7-2; 13 bases agree with TRBD2. V trimming: 4 bases; J trimming: 4 bases; junction bases outside the gene matches: 4. CDR3 length: 15 residues. Per the germline V gene, CDR1 is SGHTA and CDR2 is FQGNSA.

About this clone itself: In the same sample, other DNA sequences code for this CDR3. The chain combines TRBV7-2 with TRBJ1-6; 9 nucleotides agree with TRBD1. The germline gives CDR1 SGHTA, CDR2 FQGNSA. The CDR3 covers 14 residues. The junction had 4 bases not matched to a gene; V was cut back by 3 bases and J by 10 bases. Written as DNA, the CDR3 is TGTGCCAGCAGCTTGGGACAGGGTGGCTCACCCCTCCACTTT. Protein sequence: CASSLGQGGSPLHF.

This chain connects TRBV4-1 to TRBJ2-1, with 13 bases lining up with TRBD2. The ends lost 3 bases at V and 9 bases at J; junction bases unmatched: 5. CDR1 is MGHRA and CDR2 is YSYEKL in the germline V gene. This CDR3 region has 15 residues. The CDR3 reads CASSHGLAGDGEQFF. CDR3 nucleotide sequence: TGCGCCAGCAGCCATGGACTAGCGGGAGACGGTGAGCAGTTCTTC.

This clone was seen a single time. The J gene is TRBJ1-6, the V gene TRBV7-9; D unresolved. CDR3 length equals 12 residues. CDR1 is SEHNR, CDR2 FQNEAQ, per germline (reference sequence). V was cut by 4 bases and J by 5 bases, with 3 bases left in between. Here the CDR3 DNA reads TGTGCCAGCAGCTACAATAATTCACCCCTCCACTTT. Amino acid sequence: CASSYNNSPLHF.

The chain is built from TRBV7-8 and TRBJ2-5, with D tentatively TRBD1 (5 bases). The ends were cut back, 3 bases at V and 5 bases at J, with 16 bases in the middle. This CDR3 comprises 15 residues. Germline V gives CDR1 SGHVS, CDR2 FQNEAQ. The CDR3 loop reads CASSFRVGYGETQYF. CDR3 coding DNA: TGTGCCAGCAGCTTCAGGGTTGGGTATGGGGAGACCCAGTACTTC.

The J gene is TRBJ1-1, the V gene TRBV28, with 8 bases fitting TRBD1. The CDR3 is 15 amino acids. The J segment lost 0 bases and the V segment lost 5 bases, leaving 5 bases of the junction unmatched. Germline lookup yields CDR1 MDHEN and CDR2 SYDVKM. The CDR3 bases are TGTGCCAGCAGTCCTGAGACAGGGGTGAACACTGAAGCTTTCTTT. Its protein product is CASSPETGVNTEAFF.

The V and J genes are TRBV28 and TRBJ1-4; perhaps TRBD1 as D (5 bases). Trimming took off 5 bases at V and 4 bases at J, with 14 bases between the two ends. The CDR3 spans 15 residues. Germline CDR1 and CDR2: MDHEN and SYDVKM. This chain's CDR3 is CASSRGGALNEKLFF. DNA of the CDR3: TGTGCCAGCAGTCGTGGCGGGGCCCTTAATGAAAAACTGTTTTTT. The full variable domain, with the rest looked up from reference TRBV28 and TRBJ1-4, is DVKVTQSSRYLVKRTGEKVFLECVQDMDHENMFWYRQDPGLGLRLIYFSYDVKMKEKGDIPEGYSVSREKKERFSLILESASTNQTSMYLCASSRGGALNEKLFFGSGTQLSVL.

This clone was detected only a few times. The chain links TRBV5-1 to TRBJ2-7; tentative D call: TRBD1 (6 bases). The V gene's germline CDR1 is SGHRS and CDR2 YFSETQ. Trimming took off 4 bases at V and 3 bases at J, with 14 bases between the two ends. CDR3 length: 14 residues. The CDR3 DNA reads TGCGCCAGCAGCCCATACACAGGGATCTACGAGCAGTACTTC. It codes for CASSPYTGIYEQYF.

The V gene is TRBV24-1, the J gene TRBJ2-5, with 10 bases aligning to TRBD2. V shed 3 bases and J 9 bases; nucleotides not matched to a gene: 9. The germline gives CDR1 KGHDR, CDR2 SFDVKD. The length of the CDR3 is 15 residues. CDR3 region: CATSDRTSGQRAQYF. CDR3 nucleotide sequence: TGTGCCACCAGTGATCGGACTAGCGGTCAAAGGGCCCAGTACTTC.

J is TRBJ2-2 and V is TRBV7-3; 15 bases match TRBD2. The germline V gene encodes CDR1 SGHTA and CDR2 FQGTGA. Trimming removed 0 bases from V and 2 bases from J; junction bases left unmatched: 4. The CDR3 sequence is 19 residues long. CDR3 bases: TGTGCCAGCAGCTTAACCCCGGGACTAGCGGGAGGCAACACCGGGGAGCTGTTTTTT. As protein: CASSLTPGLAGGNTGELFF.

This chain connects TRBV5-1 to TRBJ2-3; 7 bases are a match to TRBD2. The V gene end was trimmed by 0 bases and the J gene end by 2 bases; junction bases not matched to a gene: 6. The germline V gene encodes CDR1 SGHRS and CDR2 YFSETQ. CDR3 length equals 16 residues. The CDR3 loop reads CASSLGASGTTDTQYF. CDR3 in DNA: TGCGCCAGCAGCTTGGGGGCTAGCGGAACCACAGATACGCAGTATTTT.

This chain links TRBV10-2 with TRBJ2-7, with 10 bases matching TRBD2. The CDR3 consists of 16 residues. The V gene's germline CDR1 is WSHSY and CDR2 SAAADI. The trim removed 6 bases at V and 7 bases at J, leaving 15 bases unmatched. CDR3 nucleotide sequence: TGCGCCAGCAGCCGAGGACGGACTAGCGGACCTCCTGAGCAGTACTTC. Protein: CASSRGRTSGPPEQYF.

This clone was observed a single time. The CDR3 spells CATSYQRSPSYEQYF. In nucleotides, the CDR3 is TGTGCCACCAGCTACCAGCGGAGCCCTTCCTACGAGCAGTACTTC. The chain uses TRBV15 and TRBJ2-7; D might be TRBD2 (5 bases). This CDR3 spans 15 amino acids. From germline, CDR1 is LNHNV and CDR2 YYDKDF (reference sequence). The V end lost 5 bases, the J end lost 1 base, and 15 bases lay between the germline ends.

The rearrangement links TRBV9 to TRBJ1-2, with D possibly matching TRBD1 (5 bases). The CDR3 sequence is 12 residues long. Deletions cut 2 bases from V and 5 bases from J, with 7 bases between. The germline gives CDR1 SGDLS, CDR2 YYNGEE. The CDR3, as DNA: TGTGCCAGCAGCGTGGGGGGGTATGGCTACACCTTC. Its protein is CASSVGGYGYTF.

A single count supports this clone. The chain uses TRBV23-1 and TRBJ2-2; 16 bases fit TRBD2. TRBV23-1 carries the ORF label, with uncertain function. The V segment lost 3 bases and the J segment 1 base; nucleotides outside the gene matches: 8. The CDR3 covers 20 residues. CDR3 amino acids: CASSQGGTSGRAGNTGELFF. The CDR3 DNA reads as TGCGCCAGCAGTCAGGGTGGGACTAGCGGGAGGGCCGGGAACACCGGGGAGCTGTTTTTT.

The chain links TRBV7-8 to TRBJ1-5, with D possibly being TRBD1 (5 bases). Germline V gene sequence: CDR1 SGHVS, CDR2 FQNEAQ. V lost 3 bases and J 1 base, leaving 13 bases between the germline ends. This CDR3 is built from 16 residues. CDR3 protein: CASSFRGEASNQPQHF. CDR3 in DNA: TGTGCCAGCAGCTTTAGAGGGGAGGCAAGCAATCAGCCCCAGCATTTT.

This clone has more than one count but fewer than ten. The chain employs TRBV5-6 and TRBJ2-2; D unresolved. CDR1 is SGHDT, CDR2 YYEEEE, per germline. The length of the CDR3 is 12 residues. Trimming removed 0 bases at V and 6 bases at J, with 3 bases between. The DNA of the CDR3 is TGTGCCAGCAGCTTGGCGTCCGGGGAGCTGTTTTTT. This gives the protein CASSLASGELFF. Together with reference TRBV5-6 and TRBJ2-2, the CDR3 gives the full variable domain: DAGVTQSPTHLIKTRGQQVTLRCSPKSGHDTVSWYQQALGQGPQFIFQYYEEEERQRGNFPDRFSGHQFPNYSSELNVNALLLGDSALYLCASSLASGELFFGEGSRLTVL.

V usage is TRBV28 and J usage is TRBJ2-4; no clear D. The V and J ends lost 5 bases and 1 base respectively, with 18 bases between them. The CDR3 consists of 17 residues. The germline V gene has CDR1 MDHEN and CDR2 SYDVKM. CDR3 DNA sequence: TGTGCCAGCAGTCCATATGGTTCTATCGGGGCCAAAAACATTCAGTACTTC. Amino acids: CASSPYGSIGAKNIQYF.

Here the CDR3 DNA reads TGTGCCAGCAGCACCACAGGGGGGGAGACCCAGTACTTC. Encoded protein: CASSTTGGETQYF. The chain is built from TRBV21-1 and TRBJ2-5; the table calls TRBD1, which could not be checked here. TRBV21-1 is reported as a pseudogene. This CDR3 region has 13 residues.

This sequence joins TRBV5-1 and TRBJ1-2, with 7 bases fitting TRBD1. Germline V gene data show CDR1 as SGHRS and CDR2 as YFSETQ. Unmatched junction bases numbered 8, after V lost 4 bases and J lost 8 bases. The CDR3 runs 13 residues. In DNA, the CDR3 is TGCGCCAGCAGCACCGGACAGGCAGGGGGCTACACCTTC. This codes for CASSTGQAGGYTF.

The rearrangement uses TRBV5-6 and TRBJ2-5; TRBD2 agrees at 9 bases. Per the germline V gene, CDR1 is SGHDT and CDR2 is YYEEEE. The V and J ends lost 0 bases and 5 bases, in that order; junction bases with no gene match: 5. This CDR3 is 15 amino acids long. In nucleotides, the CDR3 is TGTGCCAGCAGCTTGGCTACTAGCGGGCGGGAGACCCAGTACTTC. Translation: CASSLATSGRETQYF. The whole variable domain, remainder taken from reference TRBV5-6 and TRBJ2-5, is DAGVTQSPTHLIKTRGQQVTLRCSPKSGHDTVSWYQQALGQGPQFIFQYYEEEERQRGNFPDRFSGHQFPNYSSELNVNALLLGDSALYLCASSLATSGRETQYFGPGTRLLVL.

The genes are TRBV28 and TRBJ1-2; D is possibly TRBD1 (5 bases). In germline, CDR1 is MDHEN, CDR2 SYDVKM. The germline V and J ends were trimmed by 3 bases and 5 bases, with 13 bases remaining between them. This CDR3 is 14 amino acids long. The CDR3 bases are TGTGCCAGCAGTTTTTTAGGGGCGCGGTATGGCTACACCTTC. It translates to CASSFLGARYGYTF.

The V gene is TRBV7-2, the J gene TRBJ2-1, with D possibly matching TRBD2 (5 bases). From germline, CDR1 is SGHTA and CDR2 FQGNSA. Trimming stripped 3 bases from V and 2 bases from J, with 14 bases between. The CDR3 has 16 amino acids. CDR3 sequence: CASSLSVGSTYNEQFF. DNA for the CDR3: TGTGCCAGCAGCTTGTCAGTAGGGAGCACCTACAATGAGCAGTTCTTC.

Turning to this clone: The same CDR3 also results from other DNA sequences found in this sample. The chain couples TRBV28 to TRBJ1-5, with a tentative D call TRBD1 (5 bases). Germline-derived CDR1 and CDR2 are MDHEN and SYDVKM. This CDR3 spans 12 amino acids. The germline V and J ends were trimmed by 6 bases and 5 bases, with 8 bases remaining between them. CDR3 in amino acids: CASSSGDQPQHF. In DNA form, the CDR3 reads TGTGCCAGCAGCTCGGGGGATCAGCCCCAGCATTTT.

The chain recombines TRBV28 with TRBJ2-7, with TRBD1 matching 7 bases. Trimming took 6 bases from V and 4 from J; bases not matched to a gene: 6. The germline V gene encodes CDR1 MDHEN and CDR2 SYDVKM. The CDR3 consists of 13 residues. The CDR3 spells CASSAGTVYEQYF. The CDR3 region has the DNA TGTGCCAGCAGCGCCGGGACAGTATACGAGCAGTACTTC.

This clone was seen a single time. J is TRBJ2-2 and V is TRBV4-2; 7 bases match TRBD2. The germline V gene encodes CDR1 LGHNA and CDR2 YNFKEQ. The trim removed 4 bases at V and 2 bases at J, leaving 7 bases unmatched. This CDR3 spans 16 amino acids. As DNA, the CDR3 is TGTGCCAGCAGCCGGCTAACTAGCGCTAACACCGGGGAGCTGTTTTTT. It yields the protein CASSRLTSANTGELFF.

The rearrangement links TRBV27 to TRBJ2-7; 10 bases map to TRBD2. The J segment lost 2 bases and the V segment lost 4 bases, leaving 5 bases of the junction unmatched. The germline CDR1 and CDR2 sequences are MNHEY and SMNVEV (reference sequence). The CDR3 length is 15 residues. The CDR3 nucleotides read TGTGCCAGCAGTTCATTAGCGGGAGGACCCTACGAGCAGTACTTC. Residues: CASSSLAGGPYEQYF.